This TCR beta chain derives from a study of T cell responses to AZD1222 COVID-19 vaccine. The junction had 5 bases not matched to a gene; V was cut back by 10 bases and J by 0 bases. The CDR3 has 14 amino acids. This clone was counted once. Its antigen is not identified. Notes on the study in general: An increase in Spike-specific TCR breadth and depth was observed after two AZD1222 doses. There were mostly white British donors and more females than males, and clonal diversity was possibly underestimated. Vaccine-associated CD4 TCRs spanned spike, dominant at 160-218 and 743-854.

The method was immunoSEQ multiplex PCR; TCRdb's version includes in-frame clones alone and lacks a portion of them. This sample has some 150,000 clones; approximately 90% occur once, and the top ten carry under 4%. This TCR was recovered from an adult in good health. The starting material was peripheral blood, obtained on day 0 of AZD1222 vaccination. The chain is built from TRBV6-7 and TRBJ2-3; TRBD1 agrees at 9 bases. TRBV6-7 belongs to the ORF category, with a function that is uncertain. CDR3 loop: CANMTGGSTDTQYF. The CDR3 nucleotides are TGTGCCAACATGACAGGGGGTAGCACAGATACGCAGTATTTT.